Below, one T cell receptor beta chain is given with its context. What it binds is unknown. This specimen belongs to a study of cytomegalovirus exposure and HLA in healthy donors. Amplification used 60 Vbeta primers and 13 Jbeta primers. This table comes from immunoSEQ multiplex PCR, and its TCRdb copy is limited to in-frame clones, with some not included. This sample has 200,000 to 250,000 clones, with about 79% found just once. General study points: Researchers reportedly found TCR beta sequences accurately predicted most subjects' HLA-A and HLA-B alleles.

Germline values: CDR1 SGHNT, CDR2 YYREEE (reference sequence). The CDR3 is 15 residues long. V was shortened by 1 base and J by 6 bases, with 16 bases between the two germline ends. The receptor comes from a young man in good health and CMV-seronegative. Source material: PBMCs. The V call is TRBV5-4, the J call TRBJ1-1; perhaps TRBD1 as D (5 bases). DNA for the CDR3: TGTGCCAGCAGCTTGACGGAGGGGCTATCCTCTGAAGCTTTCTTT. Amino acids: CASSLTEGLSSEAFF.